This T cell receptor (beta chain) was profiled in a study of cytomegalovirus exposure and HLA in healthy donors. Across the whole study: Among the 400 or so donors who were genotyped, about 84% fell in the genetic ancestry cluster that is associated with self-reported Caucasian donors. Whole-study findings and limits: Across all donors, roughly uniform sequencing depth was an assumption of the presence/absence analyses.

This CDR3 is built from 16 residues. Trimming shortened V by 3 bases and J by 5 bases, and 19 bases separated the two germline ends. Germline V gives CDR1 SGHDT, CDR2 YYEEEE. Donors were nominally healthy when sampled, though unrecorded immune exposures were likely. PCR was performed using 60 Vbeta and 13 Jbeta primers. In the original analysis: In a later analysis, of 79 million or so unique beta chains, roughly 9.9 million appeared in at least two donors. Profiled with immunoSEQ multiplex PCR; TCRdb holds only in-frame clones, not every one. V, J and clone size reflect that table, while D and trimming were determined from the DNA. The profile shows a few hundred thousand clones, about 80% of them singletons. As regards this clone: Its antigen is unknown.

The V and J genes are TRBV5-6 and TRBJ2-3, with D perhaps TRBD1 (8 bases). The specimen sequenced was PBMCs. This TCR was recovered from a girl aged 2 to 9 in good health and CMV-seronegative. This chain's CDR3 is CASSSPQGGPGDTQYF. In DNA form, the CDR3 reads TGTGCCAGCAGCTCCCCACAGGGGGGGCCTGGAGATACGCAGTATTTT.